This entry features one T cell receptor (beta chain) sequence. This sample is drawn from a study of tumor-infiltrating lymphocytes in localized non-small cell lung cancer. Germline CDR1 reads SGHTA; CDR2 reads FQGNSA. This CDR3 region has 15 residues. Trimming at V came to 5 bases and at J to 8 bases, leaving 14 bases not matched to a gene. Assay used: immunoSEQ multiplex PCR; TCRdb lists only in-frame clones, some missing. The sample lists about 8,400 clones, roughly 80% occurring once. This chain joins TRBV7-2 and TRBJ1-2, with 7 bases that match TRBD1. Sample: uninvolved lung tissue not adjacent to the tumor. The TCR comes from a human donor with non-small cell lung cancer. The CDR3 DNA reads TGTGCCAGCAGCCCCTTCCGGGAGGGGGCGCAGGGCTACACCTTC. Residues: CASSPFREGAQGYTF.